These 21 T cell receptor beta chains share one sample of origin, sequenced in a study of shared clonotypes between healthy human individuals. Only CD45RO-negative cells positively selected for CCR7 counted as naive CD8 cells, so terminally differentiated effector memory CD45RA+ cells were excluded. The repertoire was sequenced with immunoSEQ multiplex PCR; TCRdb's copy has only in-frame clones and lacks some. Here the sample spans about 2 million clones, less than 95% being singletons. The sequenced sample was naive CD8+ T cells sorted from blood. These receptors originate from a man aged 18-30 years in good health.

The CDR3 reads CASSESEEAGHYEQYF. The CDR3 DNA is TGTGCCAGCAGTGAAAGTGAGGAAGCAGGGCACTACGAGCAGTACTTC. The genes are TRBV2 and TRBJ2-7; a weak D match, TRBD1 (5 bases). Between the trimmed V and J ends, which lost 2 bases and 3 bases, there was a span of 17 bases. The CDR3 contains 16 residues. The germline V gene encodes CDR1 SNHLY and CDR2 FYNNEI.

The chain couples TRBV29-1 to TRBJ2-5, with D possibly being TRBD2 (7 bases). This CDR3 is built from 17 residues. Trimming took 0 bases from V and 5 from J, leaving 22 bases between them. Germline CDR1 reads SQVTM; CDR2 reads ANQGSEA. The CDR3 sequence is CSVEDRQGRGFKETQYF. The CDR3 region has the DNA TGCAGCGTTGAAGATCGGCAGGGGAGGGGGTTCAAGGAGACCCAGTACTTC.

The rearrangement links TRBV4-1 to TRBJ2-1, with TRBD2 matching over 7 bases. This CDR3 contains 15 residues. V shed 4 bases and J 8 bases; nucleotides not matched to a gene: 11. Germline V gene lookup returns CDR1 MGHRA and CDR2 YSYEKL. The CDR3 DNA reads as TGCGCCAGCAGCCCCACCAATGGTCGGGGGGATGAGCAGTTCTTC. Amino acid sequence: CASSPTNGRGDEQFF.

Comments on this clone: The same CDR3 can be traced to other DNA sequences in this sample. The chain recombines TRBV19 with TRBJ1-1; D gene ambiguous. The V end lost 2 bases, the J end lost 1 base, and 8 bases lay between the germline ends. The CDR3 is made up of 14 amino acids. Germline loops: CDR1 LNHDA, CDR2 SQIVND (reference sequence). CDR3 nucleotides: TGTGCCAGTAGTATAAGACAACCGAACACTGAAGCTTTCTTT. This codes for CASSIRQPNTEAFF.

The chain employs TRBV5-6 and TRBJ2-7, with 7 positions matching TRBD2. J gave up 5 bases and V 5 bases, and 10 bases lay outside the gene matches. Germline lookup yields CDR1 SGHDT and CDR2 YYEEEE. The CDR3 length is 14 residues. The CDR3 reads CASRPGTNFDEQYF. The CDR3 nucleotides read TGTGCCAGCAGACCCGGGACTAATTTCGACGAGCAGTACTTC.

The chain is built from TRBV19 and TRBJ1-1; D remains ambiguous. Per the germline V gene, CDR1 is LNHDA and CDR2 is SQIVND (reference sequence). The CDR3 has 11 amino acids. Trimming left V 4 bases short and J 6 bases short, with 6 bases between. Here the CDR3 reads CASSTGAEAFF. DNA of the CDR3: TGTGCCAGTAGTACGGGTGCTGAAGCTTTCTTT.

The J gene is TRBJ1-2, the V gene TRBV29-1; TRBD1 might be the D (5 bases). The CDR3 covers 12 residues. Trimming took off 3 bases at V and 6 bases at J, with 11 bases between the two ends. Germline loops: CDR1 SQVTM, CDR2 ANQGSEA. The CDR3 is CSVEKGEDGYTF. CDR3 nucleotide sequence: TGCAGCGTTGAGAAAGGGGAGGATGGCTACACCTTC.

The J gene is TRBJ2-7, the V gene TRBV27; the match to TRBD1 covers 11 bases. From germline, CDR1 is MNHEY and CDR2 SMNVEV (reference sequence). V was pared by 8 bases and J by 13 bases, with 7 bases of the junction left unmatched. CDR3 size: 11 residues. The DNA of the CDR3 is TGTGCCAGCGGGACAGGGGGGAGGAAATACTTC. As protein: CASGTGGRKYF.

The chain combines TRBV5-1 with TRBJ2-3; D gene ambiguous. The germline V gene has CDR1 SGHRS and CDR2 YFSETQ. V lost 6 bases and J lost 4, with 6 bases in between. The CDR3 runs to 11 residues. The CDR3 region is CASNGADTQYF. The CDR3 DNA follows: TGCGCCAGCAATGGAGCAGATACGCAGTATTTT.

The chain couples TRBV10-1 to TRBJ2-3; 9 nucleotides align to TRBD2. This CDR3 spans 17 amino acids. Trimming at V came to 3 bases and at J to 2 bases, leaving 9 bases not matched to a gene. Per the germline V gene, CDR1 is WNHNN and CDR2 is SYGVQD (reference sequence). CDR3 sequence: CASSEWIGGRDTDTQYF. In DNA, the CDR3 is TGCGCCAGCAGTGAATGGATCGGCGGGAGGGACACAGATACGCAGTATTTT.

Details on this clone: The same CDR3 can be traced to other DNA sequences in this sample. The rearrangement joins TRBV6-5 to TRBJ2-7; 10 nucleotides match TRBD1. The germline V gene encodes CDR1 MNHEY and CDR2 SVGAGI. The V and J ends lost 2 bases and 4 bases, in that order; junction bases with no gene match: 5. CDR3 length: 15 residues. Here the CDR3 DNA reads TGTGCCAGCAGTTACCCCGGACAGGGGGTGTACGAGCAGTACTTC. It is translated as CASSYPGQGVYEQYF.

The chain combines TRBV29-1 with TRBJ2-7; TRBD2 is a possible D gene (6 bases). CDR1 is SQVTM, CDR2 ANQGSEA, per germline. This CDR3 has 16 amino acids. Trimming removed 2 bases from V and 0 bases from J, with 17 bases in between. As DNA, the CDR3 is TGCAGCGTTGAATCACGGACGGGGGAGAGCTCCTACGAGCAGTACTTC. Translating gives CSVESRTGESSYEQYF.

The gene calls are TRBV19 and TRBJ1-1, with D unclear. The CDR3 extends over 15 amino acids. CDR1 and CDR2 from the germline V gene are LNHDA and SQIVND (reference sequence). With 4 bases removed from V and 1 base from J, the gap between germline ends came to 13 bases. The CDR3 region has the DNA TGTGCCAGTAGTAGCCGACACGAGGCGAACACTGAAGCTTTCTTT. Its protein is CASSSRHEANTEAFF. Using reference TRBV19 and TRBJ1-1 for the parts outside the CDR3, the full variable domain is DGGITQSPKYLFRKEGQNVTLSCEQNLNHDAMYWYRQDPGQGLRLIYYSQIVNDFQKGDIAEGYSVSREKKESFPLTVTSAQKNPTAFYLCASSSRHEANTEAFFGQGTRLTVV.

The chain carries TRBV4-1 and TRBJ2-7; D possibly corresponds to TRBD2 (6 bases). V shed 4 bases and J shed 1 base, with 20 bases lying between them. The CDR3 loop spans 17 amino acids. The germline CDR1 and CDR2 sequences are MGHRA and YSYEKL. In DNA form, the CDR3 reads TGCGCCAGCAGCCCTCTCCCCGCGACACGGGGGTCCTACGAGCAGTACTTC. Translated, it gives CASSPLPATRGSYEQYF.

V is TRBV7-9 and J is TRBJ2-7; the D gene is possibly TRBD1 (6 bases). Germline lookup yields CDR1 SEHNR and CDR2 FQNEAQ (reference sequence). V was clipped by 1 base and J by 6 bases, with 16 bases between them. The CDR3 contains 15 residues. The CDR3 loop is CASSLVTTGDLEQYF. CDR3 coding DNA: TGTGCCAGCAGCTTAGTAACGACAGGAGATCTCGAGCAGTACTTC. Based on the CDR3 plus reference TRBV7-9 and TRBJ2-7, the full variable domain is DTGVSQNPRHKITKRGQNVTFRCDPISEHNRLYWYRQTLGQGPEFLTYFQNEAQLEKSRLLSDRFSAERPKGSFSTLEIQRTEQGDSAMYLCASSLVTTGDLEQYFGPGTRLTVT.

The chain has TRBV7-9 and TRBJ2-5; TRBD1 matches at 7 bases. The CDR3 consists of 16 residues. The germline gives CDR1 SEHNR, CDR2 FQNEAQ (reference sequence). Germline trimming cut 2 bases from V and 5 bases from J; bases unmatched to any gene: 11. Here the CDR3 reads CASSLPRLQGVETQYF. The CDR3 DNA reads TGTGCCAGCAGCTTACCTAGACTTCAGGGGGTTGAGACCCAGTACTTC.

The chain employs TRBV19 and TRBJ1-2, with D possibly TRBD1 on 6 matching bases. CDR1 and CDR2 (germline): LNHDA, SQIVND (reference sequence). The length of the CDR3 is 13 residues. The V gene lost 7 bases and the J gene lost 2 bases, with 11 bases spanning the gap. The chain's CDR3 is CASTVGGNYGYTF. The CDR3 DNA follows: TGTGCCAGTACCGTTGGGGGCAACTATGGCTACACCTTC. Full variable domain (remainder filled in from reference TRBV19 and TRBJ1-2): DGGITQSPKYLFRKEGQNVTLSCEQNLNHDAMYWYRQDPGQGLRLIYYSQIVNDFQKGDIAEGYSVSREKKESFPLTVTSAQKNPTAFYLCASTVGGNYGYTFGSGTRLTVV.

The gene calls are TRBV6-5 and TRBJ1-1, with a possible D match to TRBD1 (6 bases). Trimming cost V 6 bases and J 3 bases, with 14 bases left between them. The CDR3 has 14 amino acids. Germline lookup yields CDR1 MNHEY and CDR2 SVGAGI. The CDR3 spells CASRPKGGDTEAFF. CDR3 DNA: TGTGCCAGCAGACCAAAGGGGGGGGACACTGAAGCTTTCTTT.

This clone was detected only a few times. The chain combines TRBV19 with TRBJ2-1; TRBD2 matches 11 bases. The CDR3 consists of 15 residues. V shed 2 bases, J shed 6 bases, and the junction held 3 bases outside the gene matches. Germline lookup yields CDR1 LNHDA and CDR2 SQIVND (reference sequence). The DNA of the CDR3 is TGTGCCAGTAGTATAAGTCTAGCGGGGGGCAATGAGCAGTTCTTC. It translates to CASSISLAGGNEQFF.

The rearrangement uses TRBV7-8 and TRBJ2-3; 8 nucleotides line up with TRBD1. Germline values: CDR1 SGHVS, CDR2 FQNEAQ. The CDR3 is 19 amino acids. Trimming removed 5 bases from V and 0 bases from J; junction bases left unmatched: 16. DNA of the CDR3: TGTGCCAGCAGCCCTCGACAGGGGAGCTACAAACCCAGCACAGATACGCAGTATTTT. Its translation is CASSPRQGSYKPSTDTQYF. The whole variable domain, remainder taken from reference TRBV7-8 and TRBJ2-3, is GAGVSQSPRYKVAKRGQDVALRCDPISGHVSLFWYQQALGQGPEFLTYFQNEAQLDKSGLPSDRFFAERPEGSVSTLKIQRTQQEDSAVYLCASSPRQGSYKPSTDTQYFGPGTRLTVL.

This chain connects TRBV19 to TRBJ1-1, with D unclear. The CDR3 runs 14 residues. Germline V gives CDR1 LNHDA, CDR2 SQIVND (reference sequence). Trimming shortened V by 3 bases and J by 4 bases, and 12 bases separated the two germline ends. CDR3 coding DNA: TGTGCCAGTAGTATGGAATGGGAAGGCACTGAAGCTTTCTTT. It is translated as CASSMEWEGTEAFF. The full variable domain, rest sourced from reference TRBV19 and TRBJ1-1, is DGGITQSPKYLFRKEGQNVTLSCEQNLNHDAMYWYRQDPGQGLRLIYYSQIVNDFQKGDIAEGYSVSREKKESFPLTVTSAQKNPTAFYLCASSMEWEGTEAFFGQGTRLTVV.